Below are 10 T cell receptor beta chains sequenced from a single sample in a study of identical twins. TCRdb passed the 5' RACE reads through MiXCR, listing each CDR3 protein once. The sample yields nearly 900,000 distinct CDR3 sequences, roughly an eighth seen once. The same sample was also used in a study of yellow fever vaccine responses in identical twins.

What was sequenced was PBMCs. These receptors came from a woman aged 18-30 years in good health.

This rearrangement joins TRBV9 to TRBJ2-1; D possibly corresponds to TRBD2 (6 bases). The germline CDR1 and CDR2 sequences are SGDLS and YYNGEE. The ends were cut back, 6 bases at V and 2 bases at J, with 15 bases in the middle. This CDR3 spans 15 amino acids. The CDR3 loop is CASTLDGRTYNEQFF. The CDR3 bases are TGTGCCAGCACCCTAGATGGGAGGACCTACAATGAGCAGTTCTTC. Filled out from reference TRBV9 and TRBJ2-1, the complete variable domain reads DSGVTQTPKHLITATGQRVTLRCSPRSGDLSVYWYQQSLDQGLQFLIQYYNGEERAKGNILERFSAQQFPDLHSELNLSSLELGDSALYFCASTLDGRTYNEQFFGPGTRLTVL.

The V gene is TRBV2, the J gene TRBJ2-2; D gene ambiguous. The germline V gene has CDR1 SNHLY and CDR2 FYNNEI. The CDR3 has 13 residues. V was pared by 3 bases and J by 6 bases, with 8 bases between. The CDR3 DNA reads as TGTGCCAGCAGTGACGACACTCCCGGGGAGCTGTTTTTT. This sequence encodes CASSDDTPGELFF.

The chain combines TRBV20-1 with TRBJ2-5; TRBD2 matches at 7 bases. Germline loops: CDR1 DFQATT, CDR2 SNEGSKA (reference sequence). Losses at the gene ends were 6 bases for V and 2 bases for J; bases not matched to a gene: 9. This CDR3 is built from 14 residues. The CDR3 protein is CSAKPGTKQETQYF. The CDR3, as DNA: TGCAGTGCCAAACCCGGGACTAAACAAGAGACCCAGTACTTC.

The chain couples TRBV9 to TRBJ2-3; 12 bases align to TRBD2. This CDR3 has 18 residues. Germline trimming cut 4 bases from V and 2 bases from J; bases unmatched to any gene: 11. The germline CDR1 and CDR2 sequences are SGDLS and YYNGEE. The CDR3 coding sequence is TGTGCCAGCAGCCACAGACTAGCGGGGGTTCCCCTCACAGATACGCAGTATTTT. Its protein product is CASSHRLAGVPLTDTQYF.

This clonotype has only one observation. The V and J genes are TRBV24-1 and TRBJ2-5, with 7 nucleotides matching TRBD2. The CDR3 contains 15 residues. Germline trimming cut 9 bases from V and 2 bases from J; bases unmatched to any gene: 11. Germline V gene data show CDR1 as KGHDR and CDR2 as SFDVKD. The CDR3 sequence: CATVFRLAVQETQYF. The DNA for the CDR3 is TGTGCCACCGTTTTTCGGCTAGCGGTGCAAGAGACCCAGTACTTC.

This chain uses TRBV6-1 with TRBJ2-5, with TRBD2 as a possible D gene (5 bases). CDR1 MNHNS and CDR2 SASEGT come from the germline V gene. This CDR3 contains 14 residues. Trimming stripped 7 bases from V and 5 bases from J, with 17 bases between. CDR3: CASTHQGSGETQYF. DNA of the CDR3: TGTGCCAGCACCCACCAAGGCAGCGGCGAGACCCAGTACTTC.

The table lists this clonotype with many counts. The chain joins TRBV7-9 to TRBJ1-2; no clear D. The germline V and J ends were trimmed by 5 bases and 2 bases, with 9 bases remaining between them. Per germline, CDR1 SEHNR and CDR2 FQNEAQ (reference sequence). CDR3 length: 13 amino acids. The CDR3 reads CASSQLGNYGYTF. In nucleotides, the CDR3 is TGTGCCAGCAGCCAGTTAGGGAACTATGGCTACACCTTC.

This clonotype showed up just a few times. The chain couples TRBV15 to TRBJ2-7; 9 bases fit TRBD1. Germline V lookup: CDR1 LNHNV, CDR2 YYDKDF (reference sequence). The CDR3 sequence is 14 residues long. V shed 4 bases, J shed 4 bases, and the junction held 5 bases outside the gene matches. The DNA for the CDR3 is TGTGCCACCAGCACCGGGACAGGGTATTACGAGCAGTACTTC. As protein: CATSTGTGYYEQYF.

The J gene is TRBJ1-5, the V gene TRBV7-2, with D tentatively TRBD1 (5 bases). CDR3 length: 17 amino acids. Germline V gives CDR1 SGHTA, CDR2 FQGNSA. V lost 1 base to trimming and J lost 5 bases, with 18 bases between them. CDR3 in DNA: TGTGCCAGCAGCTTAGGTAGTGAGGGGAGGAGAGATCAGCCCCAGCATTTT. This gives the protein CASSLGSEGRRDQPQHF.

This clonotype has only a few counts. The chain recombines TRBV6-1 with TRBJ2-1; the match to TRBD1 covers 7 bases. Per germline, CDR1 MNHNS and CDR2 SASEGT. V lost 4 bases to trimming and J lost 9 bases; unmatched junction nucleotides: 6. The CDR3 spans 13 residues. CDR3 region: CASSAGTVGEQFF. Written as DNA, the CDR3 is TGTGCCAGCAGTGCCGGGACAGTTGGTGAGCAGTTCTTC.